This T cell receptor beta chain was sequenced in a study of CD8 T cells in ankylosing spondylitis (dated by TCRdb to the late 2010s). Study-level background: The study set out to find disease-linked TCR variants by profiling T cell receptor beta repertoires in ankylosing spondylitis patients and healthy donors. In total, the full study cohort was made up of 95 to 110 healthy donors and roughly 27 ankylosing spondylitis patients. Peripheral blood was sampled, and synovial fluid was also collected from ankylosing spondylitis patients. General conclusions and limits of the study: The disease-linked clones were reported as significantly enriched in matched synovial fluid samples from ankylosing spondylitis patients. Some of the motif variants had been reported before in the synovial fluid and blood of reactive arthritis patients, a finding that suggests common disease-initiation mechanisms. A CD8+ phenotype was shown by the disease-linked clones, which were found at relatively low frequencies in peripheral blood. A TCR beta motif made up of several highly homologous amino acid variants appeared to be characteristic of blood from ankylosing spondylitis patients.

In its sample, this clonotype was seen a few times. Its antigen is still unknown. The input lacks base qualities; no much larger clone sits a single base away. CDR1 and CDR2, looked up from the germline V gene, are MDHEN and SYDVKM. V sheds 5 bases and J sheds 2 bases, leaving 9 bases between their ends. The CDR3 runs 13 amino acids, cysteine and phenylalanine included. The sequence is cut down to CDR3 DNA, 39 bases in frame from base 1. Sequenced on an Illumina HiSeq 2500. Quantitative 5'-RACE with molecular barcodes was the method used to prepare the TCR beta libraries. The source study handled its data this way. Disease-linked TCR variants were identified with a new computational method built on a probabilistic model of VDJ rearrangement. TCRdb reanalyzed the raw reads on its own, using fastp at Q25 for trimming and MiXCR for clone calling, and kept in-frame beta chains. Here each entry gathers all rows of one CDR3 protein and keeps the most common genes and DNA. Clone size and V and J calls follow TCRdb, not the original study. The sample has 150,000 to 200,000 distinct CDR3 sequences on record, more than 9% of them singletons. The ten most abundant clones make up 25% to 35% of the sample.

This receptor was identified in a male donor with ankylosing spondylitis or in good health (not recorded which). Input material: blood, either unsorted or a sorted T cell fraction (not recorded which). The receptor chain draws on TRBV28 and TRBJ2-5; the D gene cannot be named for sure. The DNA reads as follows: TGTGCCAGCAGTAACAGCCTACAAGAGACCCAGTACTTC. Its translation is CASSNSLQETQYF.